The sequence of this TCR beta chain was determined in a study of blood T cell repertoires in COVID-19. The overall study: T cells, B-cell-depleted T cells, or PBMCs provided the cDNA or gDNA that served as material.

This CDR3 region has 14 residues. Germline V gene data show CDR1 as DFQATT and CDR2 as SNEGSKA (reference sequence). Trimming took 3 bases from V and 5 from J, leaving 16 bases between them. Authors' processing steps: Estimated nucleated cell counts came from reference gene primer amplification. TCRdb keeps only in-frame clones here, not all; method: immunoSEQ multiplex PCR. Clone size and the V and J calls come from that table; the DNA yielded D and trimming. The repertoire consists of about 240,000 clones, with around nine tenths occurring once and the leading ten covering more than 6.5%. The chain recombines TRBV20-1 with TRBJ2-5; maybe TRBD2 (6 bases). The receptor was isolated from a woman in her 70s with active or convalescent COVID-19. Sample: peripheral blood. The CDR3: CSASTRNRGETQYF. The CDR3 nucleotides read TGCAGTGCTAGTACGAGGAACCGGGGGGAGACCCAGTACTTC.